A single sample is the source of the 23 T cell receptor beta chains below, sequenced in a study of shared clonotypes between healthy human individuals. The table came from immunoSEQ multiplex PCR; TCRdb's copy has only in-frame clones and leaves some out. The repertoire includes some 2,000,000 clones, around 95% of them detected once, and roughly 0.13% sits in the top ten. Sequencing used naive CD4+ T cells sorted from blood. Specified subset: CD45RA+ positively selected. The receptors were gathered from a man between 18 and 35 years old in good health.

The V call is TRBV6-1, the J call TRBJ2-5, with 10 bases that match TRBD1. The CDR3 has 14 residues. Germline V gene lookup returns CDR1 MNHNS and CDR2 SASEGT. Trimming cost V 5 bases and J 5 bases; bases outside gene matches: 5. In DNA, the CDR3 is TGTGCCAGCAGTCAGGGACAGGGGATGGAGACCCAGTACTTC. It is translated as CASSQGQGMETQYF.

Regarding this clone: Additional DNA sequences in this sample encode the identical CDR3. This chain links TRBV28 with TRBJ2-7; no clear D. The CDR3 spans 11 residues. Per the germline V gene, CDR1 is MDHEN and CDR2 is SYDVKM. The V gene lost 6 bases and the J gene lost 4 bases, with 7 bases spanning the gap. The DNA for the CDR3 is TGTGCCAGCAGCTCCCCTTACGAGCAGTACTTC. This sequence encodes CASSSPYEQYF.

This chain joins TRBV27 and TRBJ2-7; TRBD2 aligns across 12 bases. The CDR3 runs to 17 residues. The germline gives CDR1 MNHEY, CDR2 SMNVEV (reference sequence). Trimming removed 6 bases from V and 4 bases from J; junction bases left unmatched: 13. This CDR3 is CASSPGTTSGRGYEQYF. The CDR3 coding sequence is TGTGCCAGCAGCCCAGGGACGACTAGCGGGAGAGGTTACGAGCAGTACTTC.

This clone was detected once. The genes are TRBV29-1 and TRBJ2-5, with 10 bases fitting TRBD2. The germline V gene encodes CDR1 SQVTM and CDR2 ANQGSEA. J lost 2 bases, V lost 6 bases, and 9 bases had no gene match. The CDR3 consists of 15 residues. The CDR3 sequence is CSVLRLAGQQETQYF. Written as DNA, the CDR3 is TGCAGCGTGCTCCGACTAGCGGGCCAACAAGAGACCCAGTACTTC.

This clone was seen just once. V is TRBV2 and J is TRBJ2-2; D is perhaps TRBD2 (5 bases). The CDR3 contains 12 residues. The V end was cut by 6 bases, the J end by 10 bases, with 12 bases between. The V gene's germline CDR1 is SNHLY and CDR2 FYNNEI. The CDR3 DNA reads as TGTGCCAGCAGCGAACGGGGTACGGAGCTGTTTTTT. Its protein is CASSERGTELFF.

This rearrangement joins TRBV7-2 to TRBJ1-6; 8 nucleotides agree with TRBD1. The CDR3 runs 17 residues. The germline V gene encodes CDR1 SGHTA and CDR2 FQGNSA. After removal of 5 bases from V and 1 base from J, the junction contained 7 bases not matched to a gene. In nucleotides, the CDR3 is TGTGCCAGCAGCCTCCTGACAGGGGCGTCCTATAATTCACCCCTCCACTTT. Residues: CASSLLTGASYNSPLHF.

This clone was recorded only once. This CDR3 is also generated by other DNA sequences in the sample. The rearrangement uses TRBV28 and TRBJ2-7; 11 bases match TRBD1. J lost 2 bases, V lost 8 bases, and 8 bases had no gene match. CDR3 length equals 15 residues. Germline-derived CDR1 and CDR2 are MDHEN and SYDVKM. CDR3 nucleotide sequence: TGTGCCAGCTCCGGGGGACAGGGGGGACCCTACGAGCAGTACTTC. Translating gives CASSGGQGGPYEQYF.

On this clone itself: This specimen includes other DNA sequences encoding the same CDR3. The genes are TRBV7-2 and TRBJ2-3; D is unclear. The germline gives CDR1 SGHTA, CDR2 FQGNSA. V lost 4 bases, J lost 3 bases, and 8 bases lay in between. This CDR3 has 13 residues. The CDR3 spells CASSSRVTDTQYF. The CDR3 DNA reads as TGTGCCAGCAGCTCCAGAGTTACAGATACGCAGTATTTT.

Only one count was recorded for this clone. The gene calls are TRBV5-4 and TRBJ2-5; 10 nucleotides agree with TRBD1. Per germline, CDR1 SGHNT and CDR2 YYREEE (reference sequence). The CDR3 covers 15 residues. The ends lost 0 bases at V and 5 bases at J; junction bases unmatched: 4. DNA of the CDR3: TGTGCCAGCAGCTTGGAACCGGGACAGGGGGAGACCCAGTACTTC. It specifies CASSLEPGQGETQYF.

DNA for the CDR3: TGTGCCAGCAGCGCAGGACTGATAGCGGGAGGGCTCTCGGATACGCAGTATTTT. Amino acids: CASSAGLIAGGLSDTQYF. The rearrangement joins TRBV11-3 to TRBJ2-3, with 11 bases lining up with TRBD2. CDR1 and CDR2 from the germline V gene are SGHNT and YENEEA. The CDR3 runs 18 residues. The V segment lost 5 bases and the J segment 6 bases; nucleotides outside the gene matches: 16.

CDR3 in amino acids: CASSSISGANVLTF. The CDR3 DNA reads TGTGCCAGCAGCTCTATCTCTGGGGCCAACGTCCTGACTTTC. The chain combines TRBV7-2 with TRBJ2-6, with D uncertain. The CDR3 length is 14 residues. Between the trimmed V and J ends, which lost 4 bases and 0 bases, there was a span of 4 bases. Germline CDR1 is SGHTA and CDR2 is FQGNSA.

The chain recombines TRBV27 with TRBJ2-7; D is possibly TRBD1 (5 bases). The CDR3 extends over 14 amino acids. V was cut by 2 bases and J by 4 bases, with 12 bases left in between. CDR1 and CDR2 (germline): MNHEY, SMNVEV (reference sequence). CDR3 sequence (DNA): TGTGCCAGCAGTTTAACCAGGGTTGGTTACGAGCAGTACTTC. Its translation: CASSLTRVGYEQYF.

The chain is built from TRBV6-5 and TRBJ1-1, with TRBD1 matching 7 bases. The CDR3 contains 15 residues. V dropped 6 bases and J dropped 1; count of bases not matched to a gene: 8. Per the germline V gene, CDR1 is MNHEY and CDR2 is SVGAGI. DNA of the CDR3: TGTGCCAGCAGGGTGTCCCGGGACAGGAACACTGAAGCTTTCTTT. It specifies CASRVSRDRNTEAFF.

This rearrangement joins TRBV11-2 to TRBJ1-1, with TRBD1 identical over 11 bases. V lost 8 bases and J lost 7; bases outside the gene matches: 6. The CDR3 runs 13 residues. Germline CDR1 is SGHAT and CDR2 is FQNNGV. The CDR3 sequence: CASDRTGGSEAFF. The CDR3 DNA reads TGTGCCAGCGACCGGACAGGGGGCAGTGAAGCTTTCTTT.

The chain uses TRBV27 and TRBJ2-7; 9 bases match TRBD2. In germline, CDR1 is MNHEY, CDR2 SMNVEV (reference sequence). The CDR3 is 16 residues long. With 3 bases clipped from V and 2 bases from J, the junction kept 8 bases outside the gene matches. The CDR3 DNA reads as TGTGCCAGCAGTTTGTCCCTGGCGGGGGGGCCCTACGAGCAGTACTTC. As protein: CASSLSLAGGPYEQYF.

The V and J genes are TRBV7-6 and TRBJ2-7; 7 bases agree with TRBD1. The CDR3 consists of 15 residues. In germline, CDR1 is SGHVS, CDR2 FNYEAQ. The V gene end was trimmed by 1 base and the J gene end by 0 bases; junction bases not matched to a gene: 3. The CDR3 coding sequence is TGTGCCAGCAGCTTAGTACAGGGGATCTCCTACGAGCAGTACTTC. It codes for CASSLVQGISYEQYF.

Remarks on this clone: Other DNA sequences in this sample translate to the same CDR3. V gene TRBV2 combines with J gene TRBJ1-3; maybe TRBD1 (6 bases). Germline V gene data show CDR1 as SNHLY and CDR2 as FYNNEI. The CDR3 covers 14 residues. Trimming removed 3 bases from V and 1 base from J, with 7 bases in between. Written as DNA, the CDR3 is TGTGCCAGCAGTGATACAGGGTCTGGAAACACCATATATTTT. This encodes CASSDTGSGNTIYF. Full variable domain (rest looked up from reference TRBV2 and TRBJ1-3): EPEVTQTPSHQVTQMGQEVILRCVPISNHLYFYWYRQILGQKVEFLVSFYNNEISEKSEIFDDQFSVERPDGSNFTLKIRSTKLEDSAMYFCASSDTGSGNTIYFGEGSWLTVV.

In this sample, this clone turned up once. A read error may produce the germline difference seen at one junction end. V is TRBV5-1 and J is TRBJ1-3; 9 bases are a match to TRBD1. Looked up from germline, CDR1 is SGHRS and CDR2 is YFSETQ. The CDR3 has 18 residues. CDR3 sequence (DNA): TGCGCCAGCAGCTTGGTGGCCGGTGGGGACAGGGCTGGGAACACCATATATTTT. Translated: CASSLVAGGDRAGNTIYF.

Worth noting for this clone: Other DNA sequences within the sample encode an identical CDR3. This chain links TRBV2 with TRBJ1-1; no clear D. Trimming pared 6 bases from V and 0 bases from J, leaving 8 bases between. Germline lookup yields CDR1 SNHLY and CDR2 FYNNEI. This CDR3 comprises 13 residues. The CDR3 nucleotides read TGTGCCAGCAGCCGGGTCCTGAACACTGAAGCTTTCTTT. Translating gives CASSRVLNTEAFF.

The chain carries TRBV18 and TRBJ2-7, with 7 bases matching TRBD1. V lost 4 bases to trimming and J lost 6 bases; unmatched junction nucleotides: 6. The CDR3 totals 13 residues. Germline lookup yields CDR1 KGHSH and CDR2 LQKENI. The CDR3 spells CASSLPTGSEQYF. The CDR3 DNA is TGTGCCAGCTCACTCCCGACAGGGTCCGAGCAGTACTTC.

The chain combines TRBV5-4 with TRBJ2-1, with 13 bases identical to TRBD2. This CDR3 is built from 16 residues. V was pared by 4 bases and J by 5 bases, with 6 bases of the junction left unmatched. Per the germline V gene, CDR1 is SGHNT and CDR2 is YYREEE (reference sequence). The CDR3 sequence: CASSQTSGRTHNEQFF. CDR3 in DNA: TGTGCCAGCAGCCAGACTAGCGGGAGGACACACAATGAGCAGTTCTTC. The whole variable domain, remainder taken from reference TRBV5-4 and TRBJ2-1, is ETGVTQSPTHLIKTRGQQVTLRCSSQSGHNTVSWYQQALGQGPQFIFQYYREEENGRGNFPPRFSGLQFPNYSSELNVNALELDDSALYLCASSQTSGRTHNEQFFGPGTRLTVL.

This chain links TRBV2 with TRBJ2-2; D gene ambiguous. The CDR3 is made up of 13 amino acids. Germline V gene lookup returns CDR1 SNHLY and CDR2 FYNNEI. V was trimmed by 7 bases and J by 11 bases, leaving 17 bases between them. In nucleotides, the CDR3 is TGTGCCAGCAACCTGGGTGGGATAGATGAGCTGTTTTTT. It encodes CASNLGGIDELFF.

The chain has TRBV2 and TRBJ2-2; 9 nucleotides line up with TRBD1. The length of the CDR3 is 18 residues. J was trimmed by 2 bases and V by 5 bases; bases with no gene match: 12. Germline CDR1 is SNHLY and CDR2 is FYNNEI. The CDR3 coding sequence is TGTGCCAGCAGTTGGGGGAACTGGGACAGGGATAACACCGGGGAGCTGTTTTTT. It translates to CASSWGNWDRDNTGELFF.